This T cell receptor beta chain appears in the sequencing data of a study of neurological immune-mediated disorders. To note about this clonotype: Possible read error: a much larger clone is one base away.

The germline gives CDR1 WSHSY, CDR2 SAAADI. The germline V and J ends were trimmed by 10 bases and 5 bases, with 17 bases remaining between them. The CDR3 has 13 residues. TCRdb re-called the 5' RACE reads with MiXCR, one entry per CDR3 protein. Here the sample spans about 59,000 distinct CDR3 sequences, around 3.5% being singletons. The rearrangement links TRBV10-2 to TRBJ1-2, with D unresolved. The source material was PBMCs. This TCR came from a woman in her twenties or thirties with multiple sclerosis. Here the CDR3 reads CAIRGKGGYGYTF. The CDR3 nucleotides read TGCGCCATAAGAGGAAAGGGAGGGTATGGCTACACCTTC.